Listed below are T cell receptor beta chains from one sample, sequenced in a study of blood T cells in healthy people across ages. TCRdb called the 5' RACE reads again in MiXCR, with one record for every CDR3 protein. Seen here are more than 1,000,000 distinct CDR3 sequences, under 30% observed once, and the top ten hold around 0.75%. This sample was shared with a second study, whose subject was T cells of mothers and their children.

Sequenced: blood. These receptors were obtained from a girl aged 2 to 10 in good health. CDR3s include the opening cysteine and the closing phenylalanine or tryptophan. D genes are given only for firm matches. Part of the rows lack a size; the others show once, few, many or a class for expanded clones.

D gene	V gene	clone size	J gene	CDR3 DNA	CDR3 protein
TRBD1	TRBV27	few	TRBJ1-2	TGTGCCAGCTGGGACAGGCTCTATGGCTACACCTTC	CASWDRLYGYTF
TRBD1	TRBV29-1	few	TRBJ2-1	TGCAGCGTGGACAGGGGGGACTTCTTC	CSVDRGDFF
-	TRBV20-1	-	TRBJ2-3	TGCAGTGCTAGAGTCCTTCCAGATACGCAGTATTTT	CSARVLPDTQYF
TRBD1	TRBV25-1	-	TRBJ1-4	TGTGCCAGCAGTGAAGGACAGGGGAGGCTGTTTTTT	CASSEGQGRLFF
-	TRBV12-5	-	TRBJ2-1	TGTGCTAGTGGTGATCTCCGGGGACCGCTAGACAATGAGCAGTTCTTC	CASGDLRGPLDNEQFF
-	TRBV5-1	-	TRBJ2-7	TGCGCCAGCAGCTTGTCTTCAGGATTCAAGCAGTACTTC	CASSLSSGFKQYF
TRBD1	TRBV6-1	-	TRBJ2-7	TGTGCCAGCAGTACAGGGGGGACCTACGAGCAGTACTTC	CASSTGGTYEQYF
-	TRBV7-9	few	TRBJ2-5	TGTGCCAGCAGCCAGATGGGTGCCACAGAGACCCAGTACTTC	CASSQMGATETQYF
-	TRBV7-3	-	TRBJ2-1	TGTGCCAGCAGCTTAGGACCGACTGAAGGGCAGTTCTTC	CASSLGPTEGQFF
-	TRBV20-1	few	TRBJ1-2	TGCAGTGCTAGAGATAGTAGGGCGGCTAACTATGGCTACACCTTC	CSARDSRAANYGYTF
-	TRBV5-6	few	TRBJ2-1	TGTGCCAGCAGCTTGGGGGCGGGGCAGATTCTCAATGAGCAGTTCTTC	CASSLGAGQILNEQFF
TRBD1	TRBV7-2	-	TRBJ2-1	TGTGCCAGCAGCTTACCCCGGACAGGGGGCAATGAGCAGTTCTTC	CASSLPRTGGNEQFF
TRBD2	TRBV7-2	-	TRBJ2-1	TGTGCCAGCAGCGTTTCACTAGCGGGGAACAATGAGCAGTTCTTC	CASSVSLAGNNEQFF
-	TRBV29-1	-	TRBJ2-7	TGCAGCGTTTTAAAAGAGGATTTGAGAACCTACGAGCAGTACTTC	CSVLKEDLRTYEQYF
-	TRBV29-1	-	TRBJ2-1	TGCAGCGTTGAATCCCAACAGCCTGAGCAGTTCTTC	CSVESQQPEQFF
TRBD1	TRBV29-1	few	TRBJ2-5	TGCAGCGTTCGGACAGGGGGGGAGACCCAGTACTTC	CSVRTGGETQYF
TRBD1	TRBV6-2/TRBV6-3	few	TRBJ2-3	TGTGCCAGCAGTCACGACGGGACAGGGGAGGCAGATACGCAGTATTTT	CASSHDGTGEADTQYF
TRBD2	TRBV7-6	-	TRBJ2-1	TGTGCCAGCAGCTTACCGGGACAGTCGGATAGGACTAGCGGGAAATACAATGAGCAGTTCTTC	CASSLPGQSDRTSGKYNEQFF
-	TRBV7-8	few	TRBJ2-6	TGTGCCAGCAGCTCCGACTACGCTGGGGCCAATGTCCTGACTTTC	CASSSDYAGANVLTF
-	TRBV6-1	-	TRBJ1-2	TGTGCCAGCAGTGAAGAGAGGGGTTATGGCTACACCTTC	CASSEERGYGYTF
-	TRBV7-8	-	TRBJ2-5	TGTGCCAGCAGCTTAAGGGTTGGGGATCCCGTTTTTCAGACCCAGTACTTC	CASSLRVGDPVFQTQYF
-	TRBV7-3	-	TRBJ2-1	TGTGCCAGCAGCTTAATTGCGGGATTTAGTGAGCAGTTCTTC	CASSLIAGFSEQFF
-	TRBV7-9	-	TRBJ2-7	TGTGCCAGCAGCCTAGGTGGGACTCACCGCGAGCAGTACTTC	CASSLGGTHREQYF
-	TRBV7-9	-	TRBJ2-3	TGTGCCAGCGGCCCGCCCAGCACAGATACGCAGTATTTT	CASGPPSTDTQYF